The sequence of this T cell receptor (beta chain) was determined in a study of blood T cell repertoires in COVID-19. Study information: Both acute and convalescent COVID-19 samples were obtained from the United States, Italy and Spain. T cells, B-cell-depleted T cells, or PBMCs provided the cDNA or gDNA that served as material.

In the source study's methods: Researchers report that nucleated cell counts were estimated from reference gene primer amplification. The table came from immunoSEQ multiplex PCR; TCRdb's copy has only in-frame clones and leaves some out. That table is the source of V, J and clone size, and D and trimming were worked out from the DNA. Of under 75,000 clones detected, around 79% appear once; the ten largest clones hold approximately 20%. Source material: peripheral blood. This clonotype was obtained from a man aged 60 to 69 with acute or convalescent COVID-19.

The CDR3 DNA follows: TGTGCTAGTGGTCCAGGACTAGCGGGTATCCAAGAAGGAGAGACCCAGTACTTC. It specifies CASGPGLAGIQEGETQYF. The chain couples TRBV12-5 to TRBJ2-5; 11 bases agree with TRBD2. Germline-derived CDR1 and CDR2 are LGHNT and FRNRAP. Unmatched junction bases numbered 15, after V lost 5 bases and J lost 4 bases. The CDR3 extends over 18 amino acids.